The present TCR beta chain was sequenced within a study of T cells in Graves' hyperthyroidism and ophthalmopathy. The study's findings and limits: Onset of ophthalmopathy came a median 6.5 months after the model predicted it.

This clonotype occurred many times. Its antigen is not identified. TCR beta CDR3 regions were amplified from RNA transcripts. The HTBI primer set drove a first-round RT-PCR of the TCR CDR3. One entry per CDR3 protein, called by TCRdb with MiXCR from the multiplex PCR reads. This sample has 540,000 or so distinct CDR3 sequences, with 15% to 18% found just once. Germline V lookup: CDR1 SNHLY, CDR2 FYNNEI. The CDR3 loop spans 14 amino acids. Trimming stripped 4 bases from V and 5 bases from J, with 11 bases between. The receptor comes from a woman aged 25 to 39 with Graves' hyperthyroidism. Sequencing input: blood. This chain connects TRBV2 to TRBJ2-2; D remains ambiguous. Here the CDR3 DNA reads TGTGCCAGCAGTGGAACTCACGTTACCGGGGAGCTGTTTTTT. The encoded protein is CASSGTHVTGELFF.